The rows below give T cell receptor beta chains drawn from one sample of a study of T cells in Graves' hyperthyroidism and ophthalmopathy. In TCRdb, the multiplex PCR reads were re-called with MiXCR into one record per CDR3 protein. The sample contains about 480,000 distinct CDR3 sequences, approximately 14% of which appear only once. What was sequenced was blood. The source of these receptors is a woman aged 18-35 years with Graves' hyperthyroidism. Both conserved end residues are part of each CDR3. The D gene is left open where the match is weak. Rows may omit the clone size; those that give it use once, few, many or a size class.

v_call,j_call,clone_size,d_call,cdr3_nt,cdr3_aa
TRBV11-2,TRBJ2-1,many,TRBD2,TGTGCCAGCAGACCCAGCGGGAGGGTTTCCTACAATGAGCAGTTCTTC,CASRPSGRVSYNEQFF
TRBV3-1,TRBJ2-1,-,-,TGTGCCAGCAGCCAATCGATTGGGCGGGCCTACAGTGAGCAGTTCTTC,CASSQSIGRAYSEQFF
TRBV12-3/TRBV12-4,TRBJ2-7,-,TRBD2,TGTGCCAGCAGTCCTAGCGGGAGGGCCGACGAGCAGTACTTC,CASSPSGRADEQYF
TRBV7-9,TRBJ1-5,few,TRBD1,TGTGCCAGCAGCTTCGACGACAGGGGTCAGCCCCAGCATTTT,CASSFDDRGQPQHF
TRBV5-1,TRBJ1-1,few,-,TGCGCCAGCAGCTTCCGACCGGGACGGACTAACACTGAAGCTTTCTTT,CASSFRPGRTNTEAFF
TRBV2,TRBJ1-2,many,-,TGTGCCAGCAGTGTAAGGCAGGACTATGGCTACACCTTC,CASSVRQDYGYTF
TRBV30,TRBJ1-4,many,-,TGTGCCTGCAGAAAGACTGAGGCTAATGAAAAACTGTTTTTT,CACRKTEANEKLFF
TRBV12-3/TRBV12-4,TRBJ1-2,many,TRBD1,TGTGCCAGCAGTCCTAAATGGTTCGTCAGGGGGGCCTATGGCTACACCTTC,CASSPKWFVRGAYGYTF
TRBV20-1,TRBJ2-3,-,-,TGCAGTGCTATCTTTGGTAAAAGCACAGATACGCAGTATTTT,CSAIFGKSTDTQYF
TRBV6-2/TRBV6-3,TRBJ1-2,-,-,TGTGCCAGCAGCTATAACAGGGTAGGGGCTGGCTACACCTTC,CASSYNRVGAGYTF
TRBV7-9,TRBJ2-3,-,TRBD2,TGTGCCAGCAGCACGACTAGCGGCAACACAGATACGCAGTATTTT,CASSTTSGNTDTQYF
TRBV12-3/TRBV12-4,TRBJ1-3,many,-,TGTGCCAGCAGTTTAAACAGCCCCATCTCTGGAAACACCATATATTTT,CASSLNSPISGNTIYF
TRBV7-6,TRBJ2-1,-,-,TGTGCCAGCAGCTTCACCCCTTACAATGAGCAGTTCTTC,CASSFTPYNEQFF
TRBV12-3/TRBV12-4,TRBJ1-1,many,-,TGTGCCAGCAGTTTCGTGCAGAGGGAAGCTTTCTTT,CASSFVQREAFF
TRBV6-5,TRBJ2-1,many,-,TGTGCCAGCAGTTACTCGACAGTAAACAATGAGCAGTTCTTC,CASSYSTVNNEQFF
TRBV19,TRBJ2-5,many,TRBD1,TGTGCCAGTAGTGTACAGGGGCTTCAAGAGACCCAGTACTTC,CASSVQGLQETQYF
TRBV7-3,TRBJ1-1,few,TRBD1,TGTGCCAGCAGCCTAGGACAGGGGACTGAAGCTTCCTTT,CASSLGQGTEASF
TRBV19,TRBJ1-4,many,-,TGTGCCAGTAGTATAGGACGTGCAACTAATGAAAAACTGTTTTTT,CASSIGRATNEKLFF
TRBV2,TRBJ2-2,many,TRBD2,TGTGCCAGCAGTCCGGCAACCGGGACTAGCGGGATGCCCGGGGAGCTGTTTTTT,CASSPATGTSGMPGELFF
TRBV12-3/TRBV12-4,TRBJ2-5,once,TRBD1,TGTGCCAGCCGCCTCGCAGGAACAGGGGATCAAGAGACCCAGTACTTC,CASRLAGTGDQETQYF
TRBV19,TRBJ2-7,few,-,TGTGCCAGTAAAGCGCAGGGGGGTTCCTACGAGCAGTACTTC,CASKAQGGSYEQYF
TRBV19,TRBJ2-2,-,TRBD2,TGTGCCGGTTTACCGGGACTAGCGGGAGTGGGATATACCGGGGAGCTGTTTTTT,CAGLPGLAGVGYTGELFF
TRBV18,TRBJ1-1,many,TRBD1,TGTGCCAGCTCACCACTGACAGGGGGGATGAACACTGAAGCTTTCTTT,CASSPLTGGMNTEAFF
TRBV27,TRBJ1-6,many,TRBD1,TGTGCCAGCAGTTTGAAGGACAGGGCTAATTCACCCCTCCACTTT,CASSLKDRANSPLHF
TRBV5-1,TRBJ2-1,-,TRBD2,TGCGCCAGCAGCTTGGGACTAGCGGGGAAGGGTGAGCAGTTCTTC,CASSLGLAGKGEQFF
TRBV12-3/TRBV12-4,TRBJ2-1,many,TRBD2,TGTGCCAGCTGCCCACCCGCTAGCGGGAGGGGCAATGAGCAGTTCTTC,CASCPPASGRGNEQFF
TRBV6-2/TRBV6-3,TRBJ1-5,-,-,TGTGCCAGCAGTTACCACGGGGTCAATCAGCCCCAGCATTTT,CASSYHGVNQPQHF
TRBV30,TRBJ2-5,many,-,TGTGCCTGGAGTGTACCGCAGGGGTACCAAGAGACCCAGTACTTC,CAWSVPQGYQETQYF
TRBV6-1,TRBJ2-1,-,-,TGTGCCAGCAGTGAACTTAGCAGGGCAGGCTCCTACAATGAGCAGTTCTTC,CASSELSRAGSYNEQFF
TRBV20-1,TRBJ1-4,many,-,TGCAGTGCTAGAGGCGACAATAATGAAAAACTGTTTTTT,CSARGDNNEKLFF
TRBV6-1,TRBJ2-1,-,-,TGTGCCAGCAGTTACGCTCTTGCGACATACAATGAGCAGTTCTTC,CASSYALATYNEQFF
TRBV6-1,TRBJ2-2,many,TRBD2,TGTGCCAGCAGTGAAGCGCGACTAGCGGAGTCGAACACCGGGGAGCTGTTTTTT,CASSEARLAESNTGELFF
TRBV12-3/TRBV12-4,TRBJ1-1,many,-,TGTGCCAGCTCGTTACGGGGTCAGACTGAAGCTTTCTTT,CASSLRGQTEAFF
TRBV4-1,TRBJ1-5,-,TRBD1,TGCGCCAGCAGCGGGCGGACAGGCGCCAATCAGCCCCAGCATTTT,CASSGRTGANQPQHF
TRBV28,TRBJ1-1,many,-,TGTGCCAGCAGTTTACCTCAGACCACAGTCCCTGAAGCTTTCTTT,CASSLPQTTVPEAFF